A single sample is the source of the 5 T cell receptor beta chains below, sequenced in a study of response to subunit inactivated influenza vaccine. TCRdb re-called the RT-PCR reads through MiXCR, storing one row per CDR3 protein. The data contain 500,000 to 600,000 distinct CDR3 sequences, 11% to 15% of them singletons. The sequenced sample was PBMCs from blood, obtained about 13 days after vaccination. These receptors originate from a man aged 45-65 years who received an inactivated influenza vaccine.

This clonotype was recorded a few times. This CDR3 is CSARPGTGGRNQPQHF. CDR3 DNA: TGCAGTGCTAGACCCGGGACAGGGGGCCGCAATCAGCCCCAGCATTTT. The chain combines TRBV20-1 with TRBJ1-5; 12 nucleotides align to TRBD1. The junction had 4 bases not matched to a gene; V was cut back by 2 bases and J by 2 bases. In germline, CDR1 is DFQATT, CDR2 SNEGSKA (reference sequence). This CDR3 contains 16 residues.

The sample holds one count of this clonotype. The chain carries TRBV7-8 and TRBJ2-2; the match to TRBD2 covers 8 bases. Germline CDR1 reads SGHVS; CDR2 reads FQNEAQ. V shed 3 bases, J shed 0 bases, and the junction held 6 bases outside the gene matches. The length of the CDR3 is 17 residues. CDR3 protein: CASSFLNSGANTGELFF. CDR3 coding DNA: TGTGCCAGCAGCTTCCTGAATAGCGGGGCGAACACCGGGGAGCTGTTTTTT.

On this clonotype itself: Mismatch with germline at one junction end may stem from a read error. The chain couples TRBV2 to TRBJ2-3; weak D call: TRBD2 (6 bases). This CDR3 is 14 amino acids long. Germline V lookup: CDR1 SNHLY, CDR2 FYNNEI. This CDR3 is CASSEGTLTDTQYF. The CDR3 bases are TGTGCCAGCAGCGAAGGGACTCTCACAGATACGCAGTATTTT.

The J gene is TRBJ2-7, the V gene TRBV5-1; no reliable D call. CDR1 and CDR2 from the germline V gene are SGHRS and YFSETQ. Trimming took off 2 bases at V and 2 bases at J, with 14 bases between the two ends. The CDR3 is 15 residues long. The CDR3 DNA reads TGCGCCAGCAGCTTTTCTTCTTCGGATCCCTACGAGCAGTACTTC. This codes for CASSFSSSDPYEQYF.

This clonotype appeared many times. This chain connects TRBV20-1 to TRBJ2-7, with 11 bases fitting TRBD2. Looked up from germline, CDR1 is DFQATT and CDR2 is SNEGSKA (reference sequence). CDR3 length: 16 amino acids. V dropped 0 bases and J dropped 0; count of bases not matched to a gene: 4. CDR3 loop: CSARDPTSGISYEQYF. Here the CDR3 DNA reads TGCAGTGCTAGAGATCCGACTAGCGGGATCTCCTACGAGCAGTACTTC.